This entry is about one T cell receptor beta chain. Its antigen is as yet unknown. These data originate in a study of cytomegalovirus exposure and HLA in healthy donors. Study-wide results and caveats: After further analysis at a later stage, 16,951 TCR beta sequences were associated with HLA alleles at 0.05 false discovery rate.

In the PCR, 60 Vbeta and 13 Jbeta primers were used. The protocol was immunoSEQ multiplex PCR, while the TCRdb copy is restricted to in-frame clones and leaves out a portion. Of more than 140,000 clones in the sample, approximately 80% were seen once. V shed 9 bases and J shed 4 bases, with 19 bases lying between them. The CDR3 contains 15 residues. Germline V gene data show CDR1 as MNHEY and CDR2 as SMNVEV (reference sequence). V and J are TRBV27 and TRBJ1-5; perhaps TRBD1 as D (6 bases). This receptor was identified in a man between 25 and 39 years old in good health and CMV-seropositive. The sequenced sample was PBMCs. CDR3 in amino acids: CASKQGQIINQPQHF. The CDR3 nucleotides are TGTGCCAGTAAGCAAGGACAGATTATTAATCAGCCCCAGCATTTT.